This T cell receptor (beta chain) appears in the sequencing data of a study of shared clonotypes between healthy human individuals. TCRdb's table, derived via immunoSEQ multiplex PCR, lists solely in-frame clones and lacks some. The sample shows over a million clones, roughly 97% of them seen only once. V was clipped by 0 bases and J by 7 bases, with 10 bases between them. CDR3 length: 13 residues. Germline assignment: CDR1 SGHKS and CDR2 YYEKEE (reference sequence). Sequenced: naive CD4+ T cells sorted from blood. Subset specified: CD45RA+ positively selected. The sequence came from a young man in good health. The rearrangement uses TRBV5-5 and TRBJ1-1; D ambiguous. CDR3 nucleotides: TGTGCCAGCAGCTTGGGTAGGAATTATGAAGCTTTCTTT. Translating it yields CASSLGRNYEAFF.